This T cell receptor (beta chain) appears in the sequencing data of a study of radiotherapy plus CTLA-4 blockade in lung cancer (dated by TCRdb to 2017 to 2018). Concerning the study at large: Among the enrolled patients, under 20% had an objective response, and less than 40% reached disease control. Broad study findings and their caveats: Increased serum interferon-beta after radiation, together with early dynamic changes in blood T cell clones, were reported to be the strongest predictors of response. After treatment with radiotherapy and ipilimumab, TCR clones that came from tumors expanded in the peripheral blood.

Points on this clone: Its antigen is currently not known. No much larger clonotype is one base removed from it; base qualities were not supplied.

The study tested focal radiation therapy combined with CTLA-4 blockade (ipilimumab) in patients with chemo-refractory metastatic non-small-cell lung cancer. Libraries were built with the immunoSEQ multiplex PCR assay. In TCRdb, the immuneACCESS table is reduced to in-frame sequences with V and J assigned. These tables do not hold every clone; where another copy was compared, an unresolved V gene accounts for under half, and the others remain unexplained. This sample holds around 120,000 clones; approximately 84% were observed only once. 4.5% to 5.5% of the sample belongs to the ten largest clones. Unmatched junction bases come to 7, with V trimmed by 0 bases and J by 4 bases. Looking up the germline V gene (reference sequence) yields CDR1 MNHNY and CDR2 SVGAGI. The CDR3 spans 16 residues, from the cysteine through the phenylalanine. The DNA shown is the 48-base CDR3, in frame from base 1.

This receptor chain uses TRBV6-6 and TRBJ2-7, and TRBD1 matches 9 of the central bases. The sequenced sample was peripheral blood, obtained from a patient treated with radiotherapy plus ipilimumab. The TCR was taken from a human donor with non-small cell lung cancer who had a partial response to radiotherapy plus ipilimumab. The sequenced DNA is TGTGCCAGCAGTTACTCGACCCCGGGACAGGGTTACGAGCAGTACTTC. Translated, this gives CASSYSTPGQGYEQYF.